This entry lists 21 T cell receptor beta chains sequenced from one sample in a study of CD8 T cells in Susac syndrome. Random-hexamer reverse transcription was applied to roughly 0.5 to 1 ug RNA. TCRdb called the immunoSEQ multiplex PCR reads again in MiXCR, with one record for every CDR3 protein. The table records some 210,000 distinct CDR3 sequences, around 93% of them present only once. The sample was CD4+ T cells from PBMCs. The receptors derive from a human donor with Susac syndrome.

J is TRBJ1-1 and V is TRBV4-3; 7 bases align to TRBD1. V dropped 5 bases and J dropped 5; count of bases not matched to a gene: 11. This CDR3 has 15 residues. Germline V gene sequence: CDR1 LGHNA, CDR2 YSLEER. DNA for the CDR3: TGCGCCAGCAGCATAACAGGGGCAGGGGGTACTGAAGCTTTCTTT. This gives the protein CASSITGAGGTEAFF.

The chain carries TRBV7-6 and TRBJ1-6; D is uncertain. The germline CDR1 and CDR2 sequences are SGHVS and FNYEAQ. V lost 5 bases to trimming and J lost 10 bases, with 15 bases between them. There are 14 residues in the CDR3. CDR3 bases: TGTGCCAGCAGCCCGACCTACTTTGGGTCACCCCTCCACTTT. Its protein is CASSPTYFGSPLHF.

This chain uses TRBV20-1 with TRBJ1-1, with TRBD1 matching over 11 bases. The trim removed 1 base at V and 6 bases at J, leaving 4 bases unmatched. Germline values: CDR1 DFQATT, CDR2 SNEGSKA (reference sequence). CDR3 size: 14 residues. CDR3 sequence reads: CSARGWTGGSEAFF. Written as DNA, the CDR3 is TGCAGTGCTAGAGGGTGGACAGGGGGCTCTGAAGCTTTCTTT.

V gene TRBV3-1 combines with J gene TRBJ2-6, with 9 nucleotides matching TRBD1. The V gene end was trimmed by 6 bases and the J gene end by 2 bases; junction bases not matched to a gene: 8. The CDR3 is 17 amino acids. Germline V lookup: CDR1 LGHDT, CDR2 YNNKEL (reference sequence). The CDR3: CASRERDREPGANVLTF. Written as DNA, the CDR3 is TGTGCCAGCAGAGAGAGGGACAGGGAACCTGGGGCCAACGTCCTGACTTTC.

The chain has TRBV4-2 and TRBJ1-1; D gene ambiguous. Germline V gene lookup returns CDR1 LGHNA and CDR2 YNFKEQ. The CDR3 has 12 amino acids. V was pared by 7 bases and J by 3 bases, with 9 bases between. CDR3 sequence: CASNRGDTEAFF. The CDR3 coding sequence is TGTGCCAGCAATCGTGGGGACACTGAAGCTTTCTTT.

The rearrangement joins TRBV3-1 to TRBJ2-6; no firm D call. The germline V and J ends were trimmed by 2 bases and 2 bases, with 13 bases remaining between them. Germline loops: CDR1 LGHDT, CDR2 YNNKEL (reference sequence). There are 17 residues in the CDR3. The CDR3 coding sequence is TGTGCCAGCAGCCAATCTGGTTCTCCTCCTGGGGCCAACGTCCTGACTTTC. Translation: CASSQSGSPPGANVLTF.

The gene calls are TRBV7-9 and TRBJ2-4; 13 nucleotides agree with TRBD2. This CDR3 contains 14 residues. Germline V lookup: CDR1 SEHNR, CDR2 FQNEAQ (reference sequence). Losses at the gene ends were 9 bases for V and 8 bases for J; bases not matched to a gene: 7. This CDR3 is CARRTSGGVDIQYF. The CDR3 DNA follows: TGTGCCAGGAGGACTAGCGGGGGAGTTGACATTCAGTACTTC.

Here the CDR3 reads CASRAQGAGSYEQYF. CDR3 coding DNA: TGTGCCAGCAGGGCACAGGGGGCAGGATCCTACGAGCAGTACTTC. This chain connects TRBV7-2 to TRBJ2-7; 9 bases are shared with TRBD1. This CDR3 is built from 15 residues. The germline gives CDR1 SGHTA, CDR2 FQGNSA. J was trimmed by 1 base and V by 6 bases; bases with no gene match: 7.

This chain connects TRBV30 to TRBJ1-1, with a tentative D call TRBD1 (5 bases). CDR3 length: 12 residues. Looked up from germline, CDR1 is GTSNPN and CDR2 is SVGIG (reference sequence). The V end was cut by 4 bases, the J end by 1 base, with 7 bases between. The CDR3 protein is CAWNRGNTEAFF. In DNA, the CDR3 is TGTGCCTGGAATAGGGGGAACACTGAAGCTTTCTTT.

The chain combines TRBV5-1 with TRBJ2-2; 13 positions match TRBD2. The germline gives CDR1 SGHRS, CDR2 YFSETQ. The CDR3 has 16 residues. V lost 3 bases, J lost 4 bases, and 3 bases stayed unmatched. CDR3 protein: CASSSGLAGSTGELFF. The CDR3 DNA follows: TGCGCCAGCAGCTCGGGACTAGCGGGGTCCACCGGGGAGCTGTTTTTT.

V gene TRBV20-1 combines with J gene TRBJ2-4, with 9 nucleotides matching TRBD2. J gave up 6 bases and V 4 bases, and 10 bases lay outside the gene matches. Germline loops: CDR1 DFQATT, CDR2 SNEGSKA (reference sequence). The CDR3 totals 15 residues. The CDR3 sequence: CSATMSAGGINIQYF. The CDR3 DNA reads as TGCAGTGCTACCATGTCGGCGGGGGGGATAAACATTCAGTACTTC.

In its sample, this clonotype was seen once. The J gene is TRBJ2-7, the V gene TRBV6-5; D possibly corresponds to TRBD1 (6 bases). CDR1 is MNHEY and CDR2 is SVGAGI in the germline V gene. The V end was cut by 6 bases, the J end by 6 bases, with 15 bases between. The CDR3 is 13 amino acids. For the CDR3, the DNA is TGTGCCAGCAGCCCCAGGGGCCTCGGCGAGCAGTACTTC. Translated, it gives CASSPRGLGEQYF.

The CDR3 loop is CASTRTGSETQYF. The DNA for the CDR3 is TGTGCCAGCACCCGGACAGGGTCAGAGACCCAGTACTTC. The V call is TRBV9, the J call TRBJ2-5, with 8 bases matching TRBD1. Germline V gene data show CDR1 as SGDLS and CDR2 as YYNGEE. This CDR3 region has 13 residues. After removal of 6 bases from V and 4 bases from J, the junction contained 5 bases not matched to a gene.

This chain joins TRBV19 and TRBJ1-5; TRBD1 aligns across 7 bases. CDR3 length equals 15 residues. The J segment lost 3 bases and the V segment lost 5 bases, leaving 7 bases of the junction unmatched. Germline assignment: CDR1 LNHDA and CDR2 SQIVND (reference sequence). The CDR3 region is CASSLTQGYNQPQHF. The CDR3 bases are TGTGCCAGTAGTTTAACACAGGGGTACAATCAGCCCCAGCATTTT.

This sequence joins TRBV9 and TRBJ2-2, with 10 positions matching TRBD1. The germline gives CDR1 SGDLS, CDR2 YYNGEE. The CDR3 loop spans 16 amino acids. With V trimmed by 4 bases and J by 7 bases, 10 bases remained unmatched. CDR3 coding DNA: TGTGCCAGCAGCATACGGGACAGGGGTGGTGTCGGGGAGCTGTTTTTT. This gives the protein CASSIRDRGGVGELFF.

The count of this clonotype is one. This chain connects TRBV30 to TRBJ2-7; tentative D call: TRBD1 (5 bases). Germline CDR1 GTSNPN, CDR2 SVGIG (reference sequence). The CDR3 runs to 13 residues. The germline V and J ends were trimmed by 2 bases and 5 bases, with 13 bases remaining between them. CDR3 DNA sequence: TGTGCCTGGAGTCGCGAAGACAGAGACGAGCAGTACTTC. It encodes CAWSREDRDEQYF. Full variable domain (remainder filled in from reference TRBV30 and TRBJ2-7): SQTIHQWPATLVQPVGSPLSLECTVEGTSNPNLYWYRQAAGRGLQLLFYSVGIGQISSEVPQNLSASRPQDRQFILSSKKLLLSDSGFYLCAWSREDRDEQYFGPGTRLTVT.

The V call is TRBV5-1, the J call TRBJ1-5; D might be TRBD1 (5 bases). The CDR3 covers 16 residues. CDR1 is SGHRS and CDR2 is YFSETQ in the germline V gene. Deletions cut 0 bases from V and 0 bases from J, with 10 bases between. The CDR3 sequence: CASSLGGRDSNQPQHF. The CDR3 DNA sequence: TGCGCCAGCAGCTTGGGAGGCAGGGATAGCAATCAGCCCCAGCATTTT.

CDR3 protein: CASSLDRARDNEQFF. The CDR3 DNA is TGTGCCAGCAGCTTAGATAGAGCGCGCGACAATGAGCAGTTCTTC. This rearrangement joins TRBV7-2 to TRBJ2-1, with D uncertain. This CDR3 region has 15 residues. Germline V gene sequence: CDR1 SGHTA, CDR2 FQGNSA. V lost 1 base and J lost 5, with 12 bases in between.

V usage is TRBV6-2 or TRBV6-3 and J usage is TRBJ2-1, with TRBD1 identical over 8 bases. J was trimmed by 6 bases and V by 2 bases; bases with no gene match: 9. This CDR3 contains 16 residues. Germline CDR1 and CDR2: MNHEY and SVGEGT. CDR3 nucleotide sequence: TGTGCCAGCAGTTACCCCCTGGGACAGGCGTTCAATGAGCAGTTCTTC. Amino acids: CASSYPLGQAFNEQFF.

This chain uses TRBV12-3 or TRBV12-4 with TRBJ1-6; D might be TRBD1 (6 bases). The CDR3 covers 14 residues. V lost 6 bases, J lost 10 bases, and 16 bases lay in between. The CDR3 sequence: CASSRQGGGSPLHF. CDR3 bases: TGTGCCAGCAGCAGGCAGGGAGGGGGATCACCCCTCCACTTT.

The CDR3, as DNA: TGTGCCAGCAGCTATTGGACAAGCACAGATACGCAGTATTTT. Encoded protein: CASSYWTSTDTQYF. This rearrangement joins TRBV7-9 to TRBJ2-3, with D maybe TRBD1 (5 bases). Trimming removed 4 bases from V and 0 bases from J, with 8 bases in between. From germline, CDR1 is SEHNR and CDR2 FQNEAQ (reference sequence). This CDR3 contains 14 residues.